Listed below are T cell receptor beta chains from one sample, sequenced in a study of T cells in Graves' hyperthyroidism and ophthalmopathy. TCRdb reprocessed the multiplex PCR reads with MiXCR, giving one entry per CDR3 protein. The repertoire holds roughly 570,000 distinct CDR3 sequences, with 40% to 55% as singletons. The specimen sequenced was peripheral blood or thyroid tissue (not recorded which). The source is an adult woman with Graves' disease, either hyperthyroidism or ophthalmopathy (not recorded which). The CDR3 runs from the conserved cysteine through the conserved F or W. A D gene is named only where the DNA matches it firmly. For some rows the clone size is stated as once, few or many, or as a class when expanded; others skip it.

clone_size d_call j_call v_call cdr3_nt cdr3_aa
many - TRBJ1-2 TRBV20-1 TGCAGTGGAACACAGGGCGAGTCCTATGGCTACACCTTC CSGTQGESYGYTF
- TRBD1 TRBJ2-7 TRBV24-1 TGTGCCACCAGTGATTCCTTCGGGACAGGGGGTAACGAGCAGTACTTC CATSDSFGTGGNEQYF
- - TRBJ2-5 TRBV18 TGTGCCAGCTCGCGCAGGGGTAGCGTTGAGGAGACCCAGTACTTC CASSRRGSVEETQYF
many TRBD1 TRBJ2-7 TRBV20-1 TGCAGTGCTAGAGATCCGGCAGGGGGAATATACGAGCAGTACTTC CSARDPAGGIYEQYF
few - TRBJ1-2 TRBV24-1 TGTGCCACCAGTGATCCGGGACGGTCTAACTATGGCTACACCTTC CATSDPGRSNYGYTF
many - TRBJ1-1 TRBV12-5 TGTGCTAGTGGTTTGTTGGACGGAAATGAAGCTTTCTTT CASGLLDGNEAFF
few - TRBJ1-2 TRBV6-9 TGTGCCAGCAGACAACCAGGGAAGGGATATGGCTACACCTTC CASRQPGKGYGYTF
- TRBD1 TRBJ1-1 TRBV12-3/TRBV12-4 TGTGCCAGCAGTTTACGGCGGGGACAGGGAAACACTGAAGCTTTCTTT CASSLRRGQGNTEAFF
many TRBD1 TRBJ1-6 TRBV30 TGTGCCTGGAGTACAGGGGGCTTCGGTTCACCCCTCCACTTT CAWSTGGFGSPLHF
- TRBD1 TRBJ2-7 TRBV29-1 TGCAGTGCCGGGACAGGGGATACCGAGCAGTACTTC CSAGTGDTEQYF
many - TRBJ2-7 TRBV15 TGTGCCACCACCGGAGTGGGTTTCTACGAGCAGTACTTC CATTGVGFYEQYF
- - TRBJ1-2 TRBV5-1 TGCGCCAGCAGTTTTAGTGAGGGCTATGGCTACACCTTC CASSFSEGYGYTF
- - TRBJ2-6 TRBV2 TGTGCCAGCAGTGGCGGGGTAGTCACGTCTGGGGCCAACGTCCTGACTTTC CASSGGVVTSGANVLTF
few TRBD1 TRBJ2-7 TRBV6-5 TGTGCCAGCAGTAAGACAGGGGGCGAGCAGTACTTC CASSKTGGEQYF
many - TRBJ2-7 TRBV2 TGTGCCAGCAGTGAAGGGGGTTGGGACTACGAGCAGTACTTC CASSEGGWDYEQYF
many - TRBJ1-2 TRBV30 TGTGCCTGGAGGGAAAGGTTCTATGGCTACACCTTC CAWRERFYGYTF
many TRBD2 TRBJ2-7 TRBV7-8 TGTGCCAGCAGACCCACTAGCGGGTCCCACTACGAGCAGTACTTC CASRPTSGSHYEQYF
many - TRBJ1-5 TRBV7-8 TGTGCCAGCAGCTGGGGGGGGGAGGATAGCAATCAGCCCCAGCATTTT CASSWGGEDSNQPQHF
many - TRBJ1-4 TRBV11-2 TGTGCCAGCAGCTTAGTCCAACAGGTCCTGTTTTTT CASSLVQQVLFF
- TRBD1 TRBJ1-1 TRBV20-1 TGCAGTGCCAGGACAGGGGGCAGGGGGAACACTGAAGCTTTCTTT CSARTGGRGNTEAFF
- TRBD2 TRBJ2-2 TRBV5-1 TGCGCCAGCAGCTTGCGACTAGCGGGAGGGGAGCTGTTTTTT CASSLRLAGGELFF
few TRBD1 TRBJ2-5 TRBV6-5 TGTGCCAGCAGTTTATGGGACAGGCGGGATCAGACCCAGTACTTC CASSLWDRRDQTQYF
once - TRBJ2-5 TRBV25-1 TGTGCCAGCAGTTATCCCCCCCCGGTTGGCGCTTTAGGGCCTGAAGAGACCCAGTACTTC CASSYPPPVGALGPEETQYF
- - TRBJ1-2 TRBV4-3 TGCGCCAGCAGCCAAGATGGTCGGGGGGCGCAACCCTATGGCTACACCTTC CASSQDGRGAQPYGYTF
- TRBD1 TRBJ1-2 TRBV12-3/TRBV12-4 TGTGCCAGCAGTTCAGGGGACAGGGGCTATGGCTACACCTTC CASSSGDRGYGYTF
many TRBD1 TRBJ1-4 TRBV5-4 TGTGCCAGCAGCAAGACAGGGGTCGATGAAAAACTGTTTTTT CASSKTGVDEKLFF
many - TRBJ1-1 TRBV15 TGTGCCACCAGCGAGCAAAAAGAAGCTTTCTTT CATSEQKEAFF
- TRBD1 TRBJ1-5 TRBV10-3 TGTGCCATCAGAGGGGGCGATCAGCCCCAGCATTTT CAIRGGDQPQHF
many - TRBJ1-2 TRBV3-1 TGTGCCAGCAGCCAAGGGTGGGGTGACTATGGCTACACCTTC CASSQGWGDYGYTF
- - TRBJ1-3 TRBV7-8 TGTGCCAGCAGCCAACGGGGCCTAAACACCATATATTTT CASSQRGLNTIYF
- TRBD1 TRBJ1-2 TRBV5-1 TGCGCCAGCAGCTGGGACAGTATGAACACTGGCTACACCTTC CASSWDSMNTGYTF
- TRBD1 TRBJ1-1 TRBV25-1 TGTGCCAGCAGCAGGGGACAGGAGGAAACTGAAGCTTTCTTT CASSRGQEETEAFF
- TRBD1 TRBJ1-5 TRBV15 TGTGCCACCAGCAGTTTACCGGGACAGGGCAATCAGCCCCAGCATTTT CATSSLPGQGNQPQHF
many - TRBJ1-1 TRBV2 TGTGCCAGCGGGTTGCGGTGGTTGGGAACTGAAGCTTTCTTT CASGLRWLGTEAFF
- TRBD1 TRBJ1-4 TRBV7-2 TGTGCCAGCAGCTTAGGGGGACAGTTTAATGAAAAACTGTTTTTT CASSLGGQFNEKLFF
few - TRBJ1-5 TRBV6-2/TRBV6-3 TGTGCCAGCAGGGGTCGGGAGACCAGCTACCAGCCCCAGCATTTT CASRGRETSYQPQHF
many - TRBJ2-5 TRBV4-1 TGCGCCAGCAGCCAGGTTATAGCGGCCGAAGAGACCCAGTACTTC CASSQVIAAEETQYF
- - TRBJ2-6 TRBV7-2 TGTGCCAGCAGCTTAGTGGGGGGCGGGACGGCCAACGTCCTGACTTTC CASSLVGGGTANVLTF